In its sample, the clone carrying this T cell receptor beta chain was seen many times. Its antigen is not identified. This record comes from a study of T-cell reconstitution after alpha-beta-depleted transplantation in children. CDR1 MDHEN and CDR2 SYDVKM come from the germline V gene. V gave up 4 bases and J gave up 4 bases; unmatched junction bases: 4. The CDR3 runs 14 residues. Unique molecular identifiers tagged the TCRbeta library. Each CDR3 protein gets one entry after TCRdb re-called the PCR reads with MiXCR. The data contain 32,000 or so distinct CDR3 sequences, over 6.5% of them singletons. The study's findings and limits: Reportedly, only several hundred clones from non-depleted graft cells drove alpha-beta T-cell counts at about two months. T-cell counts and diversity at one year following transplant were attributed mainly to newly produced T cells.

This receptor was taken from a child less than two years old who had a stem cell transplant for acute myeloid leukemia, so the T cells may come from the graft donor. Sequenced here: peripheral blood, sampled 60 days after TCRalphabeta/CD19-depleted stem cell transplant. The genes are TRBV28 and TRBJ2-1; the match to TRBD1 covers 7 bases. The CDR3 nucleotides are TGTGCCAGCAGTTCGGGGACAGTATACAATGAGCAGTTCTTC. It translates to CASSSGTVYNEQFF.